Sequencing of this T cell receptor beta chain was carried out in a study of cytomegalovirus exposure and HLA in healthy donors. Study-wide results and caveats: TCR beta chains numbering some 160 were designated cytomegalovirus-associated. Most observed TCR sequences were rare, whereas some public TCRs were detected in many donors. As was reported, the classifier diagnosed cytomegalovirus status with high specificity and sensitivity.

This table comes from immunoSEQ multiplex PCR, and its TCRdb copy is limited to in-frame clones, with some not included. The sample lists about 130,000 clones, about 90% occurring once. The junction had 4 bases not matched to a gene; V was cut back by 2 bases and J by 5 bases. The CDR3 is made up of 14 amino acids. The germline gives CDR1 MNHNS, CDR2 SASEGT. Points on this clone: Its antigen is unknown.

The sample was PBMCs. The V and J genes are TRBV6-1 and TRBJ1-1; 8 nucleotides match TRBD1. This receptor was obtained from a man aged 25 to 40 in good health and CMV-seronegative. The CDR3 DNA reads as TGTGCCAGCAGTGAACGACAGGGGAGGACTGAAGCTTTCTTT. The encoded protein is CASSERQGRTEAFF.